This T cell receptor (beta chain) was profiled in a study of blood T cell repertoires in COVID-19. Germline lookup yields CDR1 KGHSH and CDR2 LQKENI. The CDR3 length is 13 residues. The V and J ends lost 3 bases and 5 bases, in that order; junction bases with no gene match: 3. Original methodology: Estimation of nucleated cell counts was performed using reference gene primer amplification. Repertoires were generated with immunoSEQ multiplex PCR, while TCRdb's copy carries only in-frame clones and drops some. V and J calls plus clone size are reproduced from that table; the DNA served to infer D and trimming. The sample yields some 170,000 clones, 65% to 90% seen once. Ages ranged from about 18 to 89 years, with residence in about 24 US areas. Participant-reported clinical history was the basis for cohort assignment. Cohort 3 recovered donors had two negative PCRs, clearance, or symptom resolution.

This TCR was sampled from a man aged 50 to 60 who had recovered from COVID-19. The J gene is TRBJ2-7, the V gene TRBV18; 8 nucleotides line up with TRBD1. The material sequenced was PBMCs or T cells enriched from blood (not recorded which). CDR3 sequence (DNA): TGTGCCAGCTCACCGGGACAGGAGAACGAGCAGTACTTC. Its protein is CASSPGQENEQYF.